This T cell receptor beta chain was observed in a study of T-cell reconstitution after alpha-beta-depleted transplantation in children. This clonotype appeared a few times. Its target is unknown. V was cut by 1 base and J by 5 bases, with 26 bases left in between. From germline, CDR1 is SGHAT and CDR2 FQDESV (reference sequence). This CDR3 comprises 19 residues. Unique molecular identifiers were incorporated when the TCRbeta library was constructed. Using its own MiXCR run on the PCR reads, TCRdb lists one record per CDR3 protein. The sample holds hundreds of thousands of distinct CDR3 sequences, around 13% seen once. Points from the study as a whole: At one year after transplant, newly produced T cells mostly accounted for T-cell counts and diversity.

This receptor was identified in a girl between 2 and 10 years old with congenital amegakaryocytic thrombocytopenia, due to receive a stem cell transplant. The chain carries TRBV11-1 and TRBJ1-2; D is uncertain. This specimen was PBMCs, taken before TCRalphabeta/CD19-depleted stem cell transplant. CDR3 residues: CASSLVGEFADKPIYGYTF. The CDR3 region has the DNA TGTGCCAGCAGCTTAGTTGGAGAGTTCGCTGATAAGCCAATTTATGGCTACACCTTC.